These 17 T cell receptor beta chains share one sample of origin, sequenced in a study of T cells in pancreatic ductal adenocarcinoma (dated by TCRdb to the late 2010s). Libraries were made using the immunoSEQ multiplex PCR assay. TCRdb carries this immuneACCESS record with in-frame sequences only. Its versions omit some clonotypes, under half of them owing to an unresolved V gene in the studies checked, with the rest unexplained. For this sample there are 100,000 or so clones; roughly 96% appear just once. The ten largest clones take up 3.1% of the sample. The pancreatic ductal adenocarcinoma patients who were selected had gone through surgery without receiving any neoadjuvant therapy. Sequencing input: PBMCs. These receptors all stem from a human donor with pancreatic ductal adenocarcinoma.

V and J are TRBV7-6 and TRBJ2-7; D is perhaps TRBD2 (6 bases). The germline gives CDR1 SGHVS, CDR2 FNYEAQ. Trimming removed 5 bases from V and 4 bases from J, with 15 bases in between. The CDR3 spans 14 residues. The CDR3 DNA follows: TGTGCCAGCAGCCATGGACTAAAGTCGTACGAGCAGTACTTC. The encoded protein is CASSHGLKSYEQYF.

This clone was detected once. The chain combines TRBV6-5 with TRBJ2-7, with D possibly TRBD2 on 6 matching bases. The CDR3 runs 12 residues. CDR1 and CDR2 from the germline V gene are MNHEY and SVGAGI. The ends were cut back, 7 bases at V and 6 bases at J, with 13 bases in the middle. CDR3 in amino acids: CASKTRGTEQYF. The CDR3 DNA follows: TGTGCCAGCAAGACTCGGGGGACCGAGCAGTACTTC.

The chain's CDR3 is CASSNRQVDTGELFF. Here the CDR3 DNA reads TGTGCCAGCTCAAATAGACAGGTGGACACCGGGGAGCTGTTTTTT. V usage is TRBV18 and J usage is TRBJ2-2; weak D call: TRBD1 (6 bases). Germline assignment: CDR1 KGHSH and CDR2 LQKENI. The CDR3 loop spans 15 amino acids. V dropped 5 bases and J dropped 3 bases, with 13 bases sitting between them.

The chain couples TRBV7-9 to TRBJ2-3, with TRBD2 as a possible D gene (5 bases). Germline V gives CDR1 SEHNR, CDR2 FQNEAQ (reference sequence). The CDR3 loop spans 15 amino acids. Trimming stripped 1 base from V and 3 bases from J, with 11 bases between. The CDR3, as DNA: TGTGCCAGCAGCTTAGACTCCGGGGTTACAGATACGCAGTATTTT. It codes for CASSLDSGVTDTQYF.

This clone was observed a single time. This rearrangement joins TRBV6-1 to TRBJ2-3; 7 positions agree with TRBD2. V shed 3 bases, J shed 4 bases, and the junction held 7 bases outside the gene matches. CDR1 MNHNS and CDR2 SASEGT come from the germline V gene. The CDR3 is 15 residues long. The CDR3 DNA reads TGTGCCAGCAGTGAGGAACGGGGAGGGCCAGATACGCAGTATTTT. This codes for CASSEERGGPDTQYF.

The V gene is TRBV11-3, the J gene TRBJ2-7; 10 bases match TRBD1. Unmatched junction bases numbered 1, after V lost 0 bases and J lost 2 bases. Germline-derived CDR1 and CDR2 are SGHNT and YENEEA. This CDR3 contains 15 residues. The CDR3 DNA follows: TGTGCCAGCAGCTTAGATGGGACAGGGGCCTACGAGCAGTACTTC. This translates into CASSLDGTGAYEQYF.

The rearrangement links TRBV28 to TRBJ2-1, with a tentative D call TRBD2 (6 bases). CDR1 MDHEN and CDR2 SYDVKM come from the germline V gene. Trimming took off 5 bases at V and 0 bases at J, with 11 bases between the two ends. The CDR3 consists of 15 residues. The CDR3 sequence is CASSPGSSSYNEQFF. The CDR3 region has the DNA TGTGCCAGCAGTCCCGGGAGTTCCTCCTACAATGAGCAGTTCTTC.

Concerning this clone: This CDR3 is also generated by other DNA sequences in the sample. The chain has TRBV7-7 and TRBJ2-5; 14 bases match TRBD2. V gave up 1 base and J gave up 5 bases; unmatched junction bases: 0. CDR1 and CDR2 (germline): SSHAT, FNYEAQ (reference sequence). This CDR3 region has 15 residues. CDR3 loop: CASSLGLAGGETQYF. The DNA for the CDR3 is TGTGCCAGCAGCTTAGGACTAGCGGGAGGGGAGACCCAGTACTTC.

The chain recombines TRBV15 with TRBJ2-3; 7 bases match TRBD1. With V trimmed by 5 bases and J by 5 bases, 4 bases remained unmatched. This CDR3 contains 13 residues. Germline V gene lookup returns CDR1 LNHNV and CDR2 YYDKDF (reference sequence). CDR3 in DNA: TGTGCCACCAGCTTACAGGGGCGAGATACGCAGTATTTT. This translates into CATSLQGRDTQYF.

V gene TRBV5-1 combines with J gene TRBJ2-1; TRBD2 agrees at 7 bases. The CDR3 has 14 amino acids. Germline lookup yields CDR1 SGHRS and CDR2 YFSETQ. Losses at the gene ends were 7 bases for V and 10 bases for J; bases not matched to a gene: 14. CDR3 region: CASEGTTHSREQFF. The CDR3 coding sequence is TGCGCCAGCGAAGGGACTACCCATTCCCGGGAGCAGTTCTTC.

The V and J genes are TRBV4-2 and TRBJ2-1; the D is unclear. Germline V CDR1 and CDR2: LGHNA, YNFKEQ. V was pared by 0 bases and J by 3 bases, with 9 bases between. The CDR3 totals 15 residues. DNA for the CDR3: TGTGCCAGCAGCCAAGATTTAGCACGCTACAATGAGCAGTTCTTC. This translates into CASSQDLARYNEQFF.

The chain recombines TRBV4-1 with TRBJ2-3; D possibly corresponds to TRBD2 (5 bases). The CDR3 totals 15 residues. The ends were cut back, 4 bases at V and 5 bases at J, with 16 bases in the middle. Germline V gene data show CDR1 as MGHRA and CDR2 as YSYEKL. CDR3 sequence (DNA): TGCGCCAGCAGCCGAACAGATCTAGCCTTAGATACGCAGTATTTT. Its translation is CASSRTDLALDTQYF.

This chain connects TRBV11-1 to TRBJ2-2, with 7 bases matching TRBD1. CDR3 size: 16 residues. V trimming: 5 bases; J trimming: 4 bases; junction bases outside the gene matches: 10. Looked up from germline, CDR1 is SGHAT and CDR2 is FQDESV (reference sequence). Here the CDR3 reads CASSHLTGYGTGELFF. The CDR3 nucleotides read TGTGCCAGCAGCCACCTGACAGGGTATGGCACCGGGGAGCTGTTTTTT.

This chain's CDR3 is CASSSPRVAGGVTGELFF. CDR3 sequence (DNA): TGTGCCAGCAGCTCACCAAGGGTCGCGGGAGGGGTCACCGGGGAGCTGTTTTTT. This chain connects TRBV7-9 to TRBJ2-2; 9 bases map to TRBD2. CDR1 and CDR2 (germline): SEHNR, FQNEAQ (reference sequence). Germline trimming cut 4 bases from V and 4 bases from J; bases unmatched to any gene: 13. This CDR3 comprises 18 residues.

The chain employs TRBV2 and TRBJ1-4, with D unclear. V lost 7 bases to trimming and J lost 5 bases, with 11 bases between them. Germline V CDR1 and CDR2: SNHLY, FYNNEI. The CDR3 sequence is 13 residues long. The CDR3 reads CASTDGLNEKLFF. In DNA, the CDR3 is TGTGCCAGCACGGACGGACTCAATGAAAAACTGTTTTTT.

The chain is built from TRBV9 and TRBJ2-1; 8 positions agree with TRBD1. The germline gives CDR1 SGDLS, CDR2 YYNGEE. This CDR3 comprises 15 residues. The trim removed 4 bases at V and 8 bases at J, leaving 11 bases unmatched. The CDR3 DNA sequence: TGTGCCAGCAGCCCTAATCCGGACAGGGCCCATGAGCAGTTCTTC. The encoded protein is CASSPNPDRAHEQFF.

This clone was counted a single time. J is TRBJ2-3 and V is TRBV2; 8 bases are shared with TRBD1. The CDR3 contains 15 residues. V lost 6 bases and J lost 3; bases outside the gene matches: 8. Germline V gene lookup returns CDR1 SNHLY and CDR2 FYNNEI. This CDR3 is CASRAGQGGTDTQYF. The CDR3 region has the DNA TGTGCCAGCAGGGCCGGACAGGGTGGGACAGATACGCAGTATTTT.